Listed below are T cell receptor beta chains from one sample, sequenced in a study of T cells after yellow fever vaccination. TCRdb ran MiXCR on the 5' RACE reads and lists one entry per CDR3 protein. The sample holds 250,000 to 400,000 distinct CDR3 sequences; roughly 4.3% are singletons and the top ten take under 30%. The specimen comprised PBMCs, sampled 5 days after the yellow fever booster vaccination. The receptor source for this set is a man between 18 and 35 years old who received the YFV17D yellow fever vaccine. Both conserved end residues are part of each CDR3. Fields, in order: J gene, V gene, D gene, clone size, CDR3 DNA, CDR3 protein. A D gene is named only where the DNA matches it firmly. Clone size is stated in some rows and not others, as once, few, many or a class when expanded.

>TRBJ1-2|TRBV5-5|-|-
TGTGCCAGCAGCTTGACGTCAGGGCCCAACTATGGCTACACCTTC
CASSLTSGPNYGYTF
>TRBJ2-1|TRBV4-2|TRBD2|few
TGTGCCAGCAGCCTCCGACTAGCGGAAACTGATGAGCAGTTCTTC
CASSLRLAETDEQFF
>TRBJ2-2|TRBV5-1|TRBD2|-
TGCGCCAGCAGCTTGGCGGGACTAGAGACCAACACCGGGGAGCTGTTTTTT
CASSLAGLETNTGELFF
>TRBJ2-1|TRBV7-9|-|few
TGTGCCAGCAGCTTAGAAGCCACGCTCAATGAGCAGTTCTTC
CASSLEATLNEQFF
>TRBJ2-1|TRBV4-3|-|few
TGCGCCAGCAGCCAAGGCGACGGCCGGGGGGAGCAGTTCTTC
CASSQGDGRGEQFF
>TRBJ1-6|TRBV5-1|TRBD1|many
TGCGCCAGCAGCCAAGGACAGGGCGCACCCCTCCACTTT
CASSQGQGAPLHF
>TRBJ2-5|TRBV24-1|TRBD1|few
TGTGCCACCAGTGATGCAGGGGGCTCGGGCGAGACCCAGTACTTC
CATSDAGGSGETQYF
>TRBJ1-4|TRBV12-3/TRBV12-4|-|few
TGTGCCAGCAGTTTGTACGGTGAAAAACTGTTTTTT
CASSLYGEKLFF
>TRBJ2-3|TRBV7-9|TRBD1|-
TGTGCCAGCAGCCCCCGGGACAGGGGATCAGATACGCAGTATTTT
CASSPRDRGSDTQYF
>TRBJ1-4|TRBV18|TRBD1|-
TGTGCCAGCTCGCCCCGACAGGGGGCTTATGAAAAACTGTTTTTT
CASSPRQGAYEKLFF
>TRBJ2-1|TRBV13|-|-
TGTGCCAGCAGCTTAGCTCCCGGGTGGGAATACAATGAGCAGTTCTTC
CASSLAPGWEYNEQFF
>TRBJ1-4|TRBV7-2|TRBD1|-
TGTGCCAGCAGCTTAAACGGGGACAGACTGTTTTTT
CASSLNGDRLFF
>TRBJ2-1|TRBV7-2|-|-
TGTGCCAGCAGCCGACCGGGGGCGGTGCGCTACAATGAGCAGTTCTTC
CASSRPGAVRYNEQFF
>TRBJ2-7|TRBV5-4|-|few
TGTGCCATTCAGGGCCCCGGGGCCGAGCAGTACTTC
CAIQGPGAEQYF
>TRBJ2-2|TRBV27|TRBD2|few
TGTGCCAGCACCTGGAGACTAGCGGGGTCATCGAACACCGGGGAGCTGTTTTTT
CASTWRLAGSSNTGELFF
>TRBJ1-6|TRBV5-6|-|few
TGTGCCAGCAGCTTGGGAGGGGCAGGCTCCTATAATTCACCCCTCCACTTT
CASSLGGAGSYNSPLHF
>TRBJ1-1|TRBV29-1|TRBD1|few
TGCAGCGTTAAGCAACAGGGGGACACTGAAGCTTTCTTT
CSVKQQGDTEAFF
>TRBJ1-2|TRBV4-1|-|few
TGCGCCAGCAGCCAAGGGCTCGGGGGAGGTGGCTACACCTTC
CASSQGLGGGGYTF
>TRBJ1-2|TRBV4-1|-|few
TGCGCCAGCAGCCCTCCAGGCCATGGCTACACCTTC
CASSPPGHGYTF
>TRBJ1-6|TRBV18|TRBD1|many
TGTGCCAGCTCACCACAGGGGGCCGATAATTCACCCCTCCACTTT
CASSPQGADNSPLHF
>TRBJ2-2|TRBV15|TRBD1|few
TGTGCCACCAGCAGAGGCACCACATTCAGGGGGCCCGGGGAGCTGTTTTTT
CATSRGTTFRGPGELFF
>TRBJ2-7|TRBV7-9|-|few
TGTGCCAGCAGCCCAAAGGGACGGAGCGGAACGTACGAGCAGTACTTC
CASSPKGRSGTYEQYF
>TRBJ2-7|TRBV7-2|-|few
TGTGCCAGCAGCCCCATCTCGGGACCCGAGCAGTACTTC
CASSPISGPEQYF
>TRBJ2-3|TRBV14|TRBD2|-
TGTGCCGCAAGGGGAGGGAATACGCAGTATTTT
CAARGGNTQYF
>TRBJ1-5|TRBV12-3/TRBV12-4|-|-
TGTGCCAGCAGTTTATCAGGCAGCCATCAGCCCCAGCATTTT
CASSLSGSHQPQHF
>TRBJ2-3|TRBV7-2|-|-
TGTGCCAGCCTAAGGGGGGTAAGCACAGATACGCAGTATTTT
CASLRGVSTDTQYF
>TRBJ1-3|TRBV6-6|-|-
TGTGCCAGCAGTTACTCGCACGGTGACCCTGGAAACACCATATATTTT
CASSYSHGDPGNTIYF
>TRBJ2-5|TRBV10-3|-|many
TGTGCCATCAGTGAGTCCCGGGTTTCACTCCAGGAGACCCAGTACTTC
CAISESRVSLQETQYF
>TRBJ2-5|TRBV15|-|-
TGTGCCACCAGCAGAGAACAGGGGAGGGGAGAGACCCAGTACTTC
CATSREQGRGETQYF
>TRBJ1-5|TRBV19|-|-
TGTGCCAGTAGTATGAGGGTTATAGGGCAGCCCCAGCATTTT
CASSMRVIGQPQHF
>TRBJ2-1|TRBV10-3|-|few
TGTGCCATCAGTCATACAGGGTCGAGGAATGAGCAGTTCTTC
CAISHTGSRNEQFF
>TRBJ1-2|TRBV11-2|-|few
TGTGCCAGCATCATCCCCCGGGGTCCAGGGTCCTATGGCTACACCTTC
CASIIPRGPGSYGYTF
>TRBJ1-1|TRBV4-3|TRBD1|-
TGCGCCAGCAGCCAAGAGAGGGACAGGGGGAACACTGAAGCTTTCTTT
CASSQERDRGNTEAFF
>TRBJ2-3|TRBV11-2|-|-
TGTGCCAGCAGCTTTTTGACAAACCGCCTGGCGCCAGATACGCAGTATTTT
CASSFLTNRLAPDTQYF
>TRBJ2-5|TRBV27|-|many
TGTGCCAGCAGTCGAACATCGCAAGAGACCCAGTACTTC
CASSRTSQETQYF
>TRBJ1-1|TRBV20-1|-|few
TGCAGTGCTAGGGGGCGGGAAATCGAAGCTTTCTTT
CSARGREIEAFF
>TRBJ2-3|TRBV5-1|TRBD2|-
TGCGCCAGCAGCGGGGAGGGGACTAGCACAGATACGCAGTATTTT
CASSGEGTSTDTQYF
>TRBJ1-2|TRBV6-2/TRBV6-3|-|few
TGTGCCAGCAGTTACTCGAATCTGGTGGCCCCTCCTAACTATGGCTACACCTTC
CASSYSNLVAPPNYGYTF
>TRBJ2-1|TRBV4-3|TRBD2|-
TGCGCCAGCAGCCATGTAGGGCGGGGGGTCTACAATGAGCAGTTCTTC
CASSHVGRGVYNEQFF
>TRBJ2-7|TRBV2|-|few
TGTGCCAGCAGTTGGGTCCCCTCCTACGAGCAGTACTTC
CASSWVPSYEQYF
>TRBJ1-2|TRBV4-3|-|-
TGCGCCAGCAGCTCACTTGGAGTTGGCTACACCTTC
CASSSLGVGYTF
>TRBJ2-1|TRBV15|-|-
TGTGCCACCAGCAGAGAAGTGCCGGGGGCCGATGAGCAGTTCTTC
CATSREVPGADEQFF
>TRBJ2-3|TRBV4-3|TRBD2|-
TGCGCCAGCAGCCAAGATAGGGGGACTAGCGGTAGCACAGATACGCAGTATTTT
CASSQDRGTSGSTDTQYF
>TRBJ2-4|TRBV20-1|-|many
TGCAGTGCAAGACACGCCGAGGGGAACATTCAGTACTTC
CSARHAEGNIQYF
>TRBJ1-1|TRBV5-5|-|few
TGTGCCAGCAGCTCTACAGGGATATGGCCGAACACTGAAGCTTTCTTT
CASSSTGIWPNTEAFF
>TRBJ2-5|TRBV12-3/TRBV12-4|TRBD1|-
TGTGCCAGCAGTGCCGGACAGGGTGGGGAGACCCAGTACTTC
CASSAGQGGETQYF
>TRBJ1-2|TRBV5-1|TRBD1|few
TGCGCCAGCAGCTTAGCTCTGACAGGGATCGTTGATGGCTACACCTTC
CASSLALTGIVDGYTF
>TRBJ1-1|TRBV4-1|-|many
TGCGCCAGCAGCCAACAAACCCTCCCGACTGAAGCTTTCTTT
CASSQQTLPTEAFF
>TRBJ2-5|TRBV18|-|few
TGTGCCAGCTCACGCGTGACCACGGAGACCCAGTACTTC
CASSRVTTETQYF
>TRBJ1-1|TRBV10-2|TRBD1|-
TGCGCCAGCAGTGAACGACAGGGAGGAAACACTGAAGCTTTCTTT
CASSERQGGNTEAFF